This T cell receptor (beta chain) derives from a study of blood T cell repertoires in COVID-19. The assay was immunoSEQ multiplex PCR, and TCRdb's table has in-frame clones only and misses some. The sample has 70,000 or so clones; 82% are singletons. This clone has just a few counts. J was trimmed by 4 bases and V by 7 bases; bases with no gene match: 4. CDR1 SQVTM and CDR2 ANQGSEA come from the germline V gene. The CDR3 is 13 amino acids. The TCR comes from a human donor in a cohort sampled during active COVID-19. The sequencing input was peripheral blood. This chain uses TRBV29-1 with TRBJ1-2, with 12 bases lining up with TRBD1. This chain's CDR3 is CSGGTGGVYGYTF. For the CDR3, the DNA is TGCAGCGGGGGGACAGGGGGCGTCTATGGCTACACCTTC.